Below, one T cell receptor beta chain is given with its context. V dropped 0 bases and J dropped 10; count of bases not matched to a gene: 7. Germline V gives CDR1 SGHRS, CDR2 YFSETQ. CDR3 length equals 15 residues. This entry comes from a study of blood T cell repertoires in COVID-19. Study background: From the United States, Italy and Spain came samples of acute and convalescent COVID-19. PBMCs, B-cell-depleted T cells, or T cells were the source of the cDNA or gDNA that made up the material.

Under the authors' procedure: The assay estimated nucleated cells by amplifying reference gene primers. The protocol was immunoSEQ multiplex PCR, while the TCRdb copy is restricted to in-frame clones and leaves out a portion. V, J and clone size derive from that table, while D and trimming were established from the DNA sequence. The sample includes 150,000 to 200,000 clones, around nine tenths of them seen just once. The rearrangement links TRBV5-1 to TRBJ1-1, with 12 bases that match TRBD1. Sequencing was done on a sample of peripheral blood. This clonotype was obtained from a man in his 70s with acute or convalescent COVID-19. The CDR3 spells CASSLDGTGGGGAFF. CDR3 DNA sequence: TGCGCCAGCAGCTTGGATGGGACAGGGGGCGGGGGAGCTTTCTTT.